Presented here are 23 T cell receptor beta chains from one specimen sequenced in a study of technical replicates of blood from a few donors. Libraries were prepared by immunoSEQ multiplex PCR; TCRdb keeps only in-frame clonotypes and omits some of them. The repertoire has under 95,000 clones, just under 95% of them found once; the top ten carry approximately 0.25%. The source material was T cells isolated from PBMCs. These receptor sequences come from a human donor in good health.

This clone was counted between two and nine times. The V call is TRBV27, the J call TRBJ1-1, with 7 nucleotides matching TRBD1. CDR3 length: 15 residues. The V and J ends lost 6 bases and 1 base, in that order; junction bases with no gene match: 8. CDR1 is MNHEY and CDR2 is SMNVEV in the germline V gene (reference sequence). In DNA form, the CDR3 reads TGTGCCAGCAGGGCAGGGGGTATAAAGAACACTGAAGCTTTCTTT. This encodes CASRAGGIKNTEAFF.

V is TRBV28 and J is TRBJ2-3, with 8 nucleotides matching TRBD1. The CDR3 has 14 amino acids. Germline CDR1 reads MDHEN; CDR2 reads SYDVKM. The junction had 1 base not matched to a gene; V was cut back by 4 bases and J by 1 base. For the CDR3, the DNA is TGTGCCAGCAGTTGGACAGGGCGCACAGATACGCAGTATTTT. Protein: CASSWTGRTDTQYF.

The V call is TRBV28, the J call TRBJ2-1; D remains ambiguous. The CDR3 is 14 amino acids. The germline CDR1 and CDR2 sequences are MDHEN and SYDVKM. With 2 bases removed from V and 4 bases from J, the gap between germline ends came to 9 bases. The CDR3 protein is CASSLPIGYNEQFF. In nucleotides, the CDR3 is TGTGCCAGCAGTTTACCCATCGGGTACAATGAGCAGTTCTTC.

This chain connects TRBV27 to TRBJ2-7; no clear D gene. The CDR3 spans 13 residues. The germline V gene encodes CDR1 MNHEY and CDR2 SMNVEV (reference sequence). V was cut by 3 bases and J by 7 bases, with 13 bases left in between. The CDR3 DNA sequence: TGTGCCAGCAGTTTTAACCCCGTCGGGGAGCAGTACTTC. It translates to CASSFNPVGEQYF.

The J gene is TRBJ2-3, the V gene TRBV15; no firm D call. The CDR3 runs 13 residues. Trimming cost V 0 bases and J 5 bases, with 6 bases left between them. The germline CDR1 and CDR2 sequences are LNHNV and YYDKDF (reference sequence). Written as DNA, the CDR3 is TGTGCCACCAGCAGAGATCCCCAAGATACGCAGTATTTT. Residues: CATSRDPQDTQYF. Using reference TRBV15 and TRBJ2-3 for the parts outside the CDR3, the full variable domain is DAMVIQNPRYQVTQFGKPVTLSCSQTLNHNVMYWYQQKSSQAPKLLFHYYDKDFNNEADTPDNFQSRRPNTSFCFLDIRSPGLGDTAMYLCATSRDPQDTQYFGPGTRLTVL.

The J gene is TRBJ1-1, the V gene TRBV7-3; 8 bases fit TRBD1. CDR3 length: 17 residues. The V gene end was trimmed by 1 base and the J gene end by 1 base; junction bases not matched to a gene: 8. Germline V gene data show CDR1 as SGHTA and CDR2 as FQGTGA. Written as DNA, the CDR3 is TGTGCCAGCAGCTTAATTCGGCAGGGGGCTTCGAACACTGAAGCTTTCTTT. Translating gives CASSLIRQGASNTEAFF.

This chain uses TRBV19 with TRBJ1-2, with 9 bases fitting TRBD1. The CDR3 covers 18 residues. V dropped 7 bases and J dropped 2; count of bases not matched to a gene: 17. Germline CDR1 and CDR2: LNHDA and SQIVND (reference sequence). CDR3 coding DNA: TGTGCCAGTATCAGGACAGGGGAGTATTACTACGGCAACTATGGCTACACCTTC. Translating gives CASIRTGEYYYGNYGYTF.

This clone was observed a single time. V gene TRBV5-1 combines with J gene TRBJ2-5; TRBD1 aligns across 7 bases. Trimming took 4 bases from V and 2 from J; bases not matched to a gene: 8. CDR1 and CDR2 (germline): SGHRS, YFSETQ. The CDR3 loop spans 15 amino acids. The CDR3 DNA sequence: TGCGCCAGCAGCCCGACCGGGACAGTTCAAGAGACCCAGTACTTC. Translating gives CASSPTGTVQETQYF.

The rearrangement links TRBV7-8 to TRBJ1-5; TRBD1 matches at 7 bases. Germline V gene data show CDR1 as SGHVS and CDR2 as FQNEAQ. The CDR3 length is 14 residues. V shed 5 bases, J shed 6 bases, and the junction held 7 bases outside the gene matches. Here the CDR3 reads CASSITGAGQPQHF. The CDR3 region has the DNA TGTGCCAGCAGCATAACAGGGGCGGGTCAGCCCCAGCATTTT.

This chain joins TRBV6-6 and TRBJ2-7; D perhaps matches TRBD2 (5 bases). Germline CDR1 reads MNHNY; CDR2 reads SVGAGI (reference sequence). V was cut by 8 bases and J by 0 bases, with 11 bases left in between. The CDR3 loop spans 13 amino acids. DNA of the CDR3: TGTGCCAGCTGCGGGCTGAGCTCCTACGAGCAGTACTTC. As protein: CASCGLSSYEQYF.

For the CDR3, the DNA is TGTGCCAGCGGCGGGGCGCTCAATGAGCAGTTCTTC. It encodes CASGGALNEQFF. The rearrangement links TRBV7-9 to TRBJ2-1; possibly TRBD2 for D (6 bases). The V gene lost 8 bases and the J gene lost 6 bases, with 11 bases spanning the gap. CDR1 and CDR2 from the germline V gene are SEHNR and FQNEAQ (reference sequence). This CDR3 has 12 residues.

The chain links TRBV5-1 to TRBJ1-2; 7 bases align to TRBD1. Germline V CDR1 and CDR2: SGHRS, YFSETQ. This CDR3 is built from 14 residues. The V segment lost 4 bases and the J segment 5 bases; nucleotides outside the gene matches: 8. CDR3 sequence (DNA): TGCGCCAGCAGCCCCCTAGGGGGCCCATATGGCTACACCTTC. Translating it yields CASSPLGGPYGYTF.

The chain has TRBV19 and TRBJ1-2; 7 bases fit TRBD1. The V segment lost 5 bases and the J segment 5 bases; nucleotides outside the gene matches: 14. The CDR3 runs 16 residues. The germline V gene has CDR1 LNHDA and CDR2 SQIVND (reference sequence). DNA of the CDR3: TGTGCCAGTAGTGAGACAGGGTCCGCTGCGGATTATGGCTACACCTTC. Translation gives CASSETGSAADYGYTF.

The rearrangement uses TRBV11-2 and TRBJ1-2; the D gene is possibly TRBD1 (5 bases). The CDR3 is 11 residues long. Trimming took off 4 bases at V and 8 bases at J, with 8 bases between the two ends. Germline V lookup: CDR1 SGHAT, CDR2 FQNNGV. Written as DNA, the CDR3 is TGTGCCAGCAGCTCAGGGAACGGCTACACCTTC. Protein: CASSSGNGYTF.

This rearrangement joins TRBV19 to TRBJ2-7, with 10 bases fitting TRBD2. The CDR3 contains 18 residues. V gave up 1 base and J gave up 2 bases; unmatched junction bases: 11. CDR1 and CDR2 (germline): LNHDA, SQIVND (reference sequence). The CDR3 reads CASSIVSLAGTAAYEQYF. Written as DNA, the CDR3 is TGTGCCAGTAGTATAGTTTCACTAGCGGGGACCGCGGCCTACGAGCAGTACTTC.

This clone was seen only a few times. The V call is TRBV5-1, the J call TRBJ2-1; 8 positions match TRBD2. Per the germline V gene, CDR1 is SGHRS and CDR2 is YFSETQ. The CDR3 consists of 12 residues. Losses at the gene ends were 4 bases for V and 13 bases for J; bases not matched to a gene: 7. CDR3 bases: TGCGCCAGCAGCATGAACGGGAGGGACCAGTTCTTC. Translated, it gives CASSMNGRDQFF.

The chain employs TRBV6-1 and TRBJ2-7, with 15 bases that match TRBD2. Germline CDR1 MNHNS, CDR2 SASEGT. J lost 1 base, V lost 4 bases, and 8 bases had no gene match. The CDR3 is 18 residues long. The CDR3 loop is CASSAGTSGGLGSYEQYF. Written as DNA, the CDR3 is TGTGCCAGCAGTGCAGGGACTAGCGGGGGGTTGGGGTCCTACGAGCAGTACTTC.

This chain joins TRBV5-1 and TRBJ2-1; tentatively, D is TRBD2 (6 bases). CDR3 length: 15 amino acids. V was cut by 4 bases and J by 2 bases, with 13 bases left in between. Per germline, CDR1 SGHRS and CDR2 YFSETQ. Written as DNA, the CDR3 is TGCGCCAGCAGCCTCGGGGGTGGGGCCTACAATGAGCAGTTCTTC. Protein: CASSLGGGAYNEQFF.

The CDR3 nucleotides are TGTGCCAGCAGTTTAGGGGGAGGCGAGCAGTACTTC. Translated: CASSLGGGEQYF. This sequence joins TRBV27 and TRBJ2-7, with D tentatively TRBD2 (6 bases). Germline-derived CDR1 and CDR2 are MNHEY and SMNVEV (reference sequence). The CDR3 totals 12 residues. Trimming left V 2 bases short and J 6 bases short, with 8 bases between.

This rearrangement joins TRBV7-2 to TRBJ2-7; 12 bases agree with TRBD2. Unmatched junction bases numbered 8, after V lost 4 bases and J lost 4 bases. The CDR3 sequence is 16 residues long. CDR1 and CDR2 (germline): SGHTA, FQGNSA. The CDR3 DNA follows: TGTGCCAGCAGCTCCTCTAGCGGGGGGGCATTTTACGAGCAGTACTTC. It specifies CASSSSSGGAFYEQYF. Complete variable domain (other parts from reference TRBV7-2 and TRBJ2-7): GAGVSQSPSNKVTEKGKDVELRCDPISGHTALYWYRQSLGQGLEFLIYFQGNSAPDKSGLPSDRFSAERTGGSVSTLTIQRTQQEDSAVYLCASSSSSGGAFYEQYFGPGTRLTVT.

This clone has more than one count but fewer than ten. This chain links TRBV7-2 with TRBJ1-2, with 7 nucleotides matching TRBD1. This CDR3 is built from 17 residues. V lost 5 bases, J lost 5 bases, and 17 bases stayed unmatched. Germline values: CDR1 SGHTA, CDR2 FQGNSA. The CDR3 is CASSARSDRIYCYGYTF. The CDR3 bases are TGTGCCAGCAGCGCAAGGTCGGACAGGATTTACTGTTATGGCTACACCTTC.

The V and J genes are TRBV15 and TRBJ2-1; 7 positions match TRBD2. CDR3 length: 15 amino acids. The germline V gene has CDR1 LNHNV and CDR2 YYDKDF (reference sequence). V dropped 1 base and J dropped 0; count of bases not matched to a gene: 0. The CDR3 here is CATSRGGSSYNEQFF. The DNA of the CDR3 is TGTGCCACCAGCAGAGGCGGGAGCTCCTACAATGAGCAGTTCTTC.

The chain uses TRBV7-8 and TRBJ2-1; 11 nucleotides match TRBD2. Germline loops: CDR1 SGHVS, CDR2 FQNEAQ. J gave up 7 bases and V 5 bases, and 7 bases lay outside the gene matches. There are 15 residues in the CDR3. DNA for the CDR3: TGTGCCAGCAGCCGACCGGGACTAGCGGCGAATGAGCAGTTCTTC. Translating it yields CASSRPGLAANEQFF.